This is a list of T cell receptor beta chains from one sample in a study of blood T cell repertoires in COVID-19. Data came from immunoSEQ multiplex PCR; TCRdb stores just in-frame clones and leaves some out. The sample has about 110,000 clones, 72% seen once. Sequencing input: peripheral blood. The origin of the receptors is a woman aged 55-69 years with acute or convalescent COVID-19. CDR3s include the opening cysteine and the closing phenylalanine or tryptophan. The D gene is left open where the match is weak. The size field is filled for only some rows; it gives once, few, many or a size class.

size: many; J: TRBJ1-2; D: NA; V: TRBV5-5; DNA: TGTGCCAGCACCAGGGACAAACGGCAAGCAGGGGCTTATGGCTACACCTTC; CDR3: CASTRDKRQAGAYGYTF
size: NA; J: TRBJ1-2; D: NA; V: TRBV13; DNA: TGTGCCAGCAGCTTAGGTGGCGGATACACCTTC; CDR3: CASSLGGGYTF
size: NA; J: TRBJ2-7; D: TRBD2; V: TRBV19; DNA: TGTGCCAGTAGGCAGCGGGGGGCCTACGAGCAGTACTTC; CDR3: CASRQRGAYEQYF
size: NA; J: TRBJ2-1; D: TRBD2; V: TRBV19; DNA: TGTGCCTCGGGTCAGACTAGCGGGGGGGCCACGGAGCAGTTCTTC; CDR3: CASGQTSGGATEQFF
size: NA; J: TRBJ1-4; D: NA; V: TRBV10-3; DNA: TGTGCCATCAGTGACGTGGGGGGGCGCGCTGAAAAACTGTTTTTT; CDR3: CAISDVGGRAEKLFF
size: NA; J: TRBJ1-1; D: NA; V: TRBV3-1/TRBV3-2; DNA: TGTGCCAGCAGCCCTCTGACTAACACTGAAGCTTTCTTT; CDR3: CASSPLTNTEAFF
size: NA; J: TRBJ2-7; D: TRBD1; V: TRBV4-1; DNA: TGCGCCAGCAGCACCCGACAGGGCCCCTACGAGCAGTACTTC; CDR3: CASSTRQGPYEQYF
size: NA; J: TRBJ1-5; D: NA; V: TRBV28; DNA: TGTGCCAGCAGTTTCTCCCCTTGGGGCAACAATCAGCCCCAGCATTTT; CDR3: CASSFSPWGNNQPQHF
size: NA; J: TRBJ1-5; D: NA; V: TRBV19; DNA: TGTGCCGGATCCAGGGCTAGCAATCAGCCCCAGCATTTT; CDR3: CAGSRASNQPQHF
size: NA; J: TRBJ1-4; D: TRBD1; V: TRBV4-3; DNA: TGCGCCAGCAGCCAGGACAGGGCAACTAATGAAAAACTGTTTTTT; CDR3: CASSQDRATNEKLFF
size: NA; J: TRBJ2-5; D: TRBD1; V: TRBV6-5; DNA: TGTGCCAGCAGTTACTCGAGAGGGGGCGGGGAGACCCAGTACTTC; CDR3: CASSYSRGGGETQYF
size: NA; J: TRBJ2-4; D: TRBD2; V: TRBV7-2; DNA: TGTGCCAGCAGCTTATCTAGCGGGGGGGCCGGGACCAAAAACATTCAGTACTTC; CDR3: CASSLSSGGAGTKNIQYF
size: few; J: TRBJ1-1; D: NA; V: TRBV19; DNA: TGTGCCAGTAGTGCCGACAGTGAGTACACTGAAGCTTTCTTT; CDR3: CASSADSEYTEAFF
size: NA; J: TRBJ2-7; D: TRBD1; V: TRBV19; DNA: TGTGCCAGTAGTGTACAGGGGGCAAGCGAGCAGTACTTC; CDR3: CASSVQGASEQYF
size: NA; J: TRBJ2-1; D: NA; V: TRBV6-5; DNA: TGTGCCAGCAGTTCACAGGGATACAATGAGCAGTTCTTC; CDR3: CASSSQGYNEQFF
size: NA; J: TRBJ1-5; D: NA; V: TRBV2; DNA: TGTGCCAGCGCCGTGGGGGCTCGCCAGCCCCAGCATTTT; CDR3: CASAVGARQPQHF
size: NA; J: TRBJ2-2; D: NA; V: TRBV30; DNA: TGTGCCTGGAGTCGACAGGCCGGGGAGCTGTTTTTT; CDR3: CAWSRQAGELFF
size: NA; J: TRBJ2-7; D: NA; V: TRBV14; DNA: TGTGCCAGCAGCCAAGGGGCAGGTTATAGCTCCTACGAGCAGTACTTC; CDR3: CASSQGAGYSSYEQYF
size: NA; J: TRBJ1-1; D: NA; V: TRBV30; DNA: TGTGCCCTCACCCAAGTAGGTACTAGGAACACTGAAGCTTTCTTT; CDR3: CALTQVGTRNTEAFF
size: NA; J: TRBJ1-6; D: TRBD1; V: TRBV19; DNA: TGTGCCAGTATGGACAGGCGTAATTCACCCCTCCACTTT; CDR3: CASMDRRNSPLHF
size: NA; J: TRBJ2-1; D: NA; V: TRBV7-3; DNA: TGTGCCAGCAGCTTAACTCCAGATAGCTATGAGCAGTTCTTC; CDR3: CASSLTPDSYEQFF
size: few; J: TRBJ1-1; D: NA; V: TRBV19; DNA: TGTGCCAGTAGTAATGTTGGCAGGGTGACTGAAGCTTTCTTT; CDR3: CASSNVGRVTEAFF
size: NA; J: TRBJ1-2; D: TRBD1; V: TRBV18; DNA: TGTGCCAGCTCACCTAATGACAGGGGCGCTAACTATGGCTACACCTTC; CDR3: CASSPNDRGANYGYTF
size: NA; J: TRBJ1-1; D: NA; V: TRBV18; DNA: TGTGCCAGCTCTCAATCTAGACAGCAGAACACTGAAGCTTTCTTT; CDR3: CASSQSRQQNTEAFF
size: NA; J: TRBJ2-1; D: TRBD2; V: TRBV7-3; DNA: TGTGCCAGCAGCTCCAAGGTCGGCGGGGGGTACAATGAGCAGTTCTTC; CDR3: CASSSKVGGGYNEQFF
size: NA; J: TRBJ1-2; D: TRBD1; V: TRBV29-1; DNA: TGCAGCGTTGAGAGCCAGGGGGCGCGTCATGGCTACACCTTC; CDR3: CSVESQGARHGYTF
size: NA; J: TRBJ1-1; D: TRBD1; V: TRBV10-3; DNA: TGTGCCATCAGCCAGGACAGGGGCACTGAAGCTTTCTTT; CDR3: CAISQDRGTEAFF
size: NA; J: TRBJ1-2; D: TRBD1; V: TRBV6-5; DNA: TGTGCCAGCTTCCAGGGGGCCTCTTATTTCTATGGCTACACCTTC; CDR3: CASFQGASYFYGYTF
size: NA; J: TRBJ1-4; D: NA; V: TRBV30; DNA: TGTGCCTGGAGTGCAACAGAAATTGGTGAAAAACTGTTTTTT; CDR3: CAWSATEIGEKLFF
size: NA; J: TRBJ2-3; D: TRBD1; V: TRBV6-2/TRBV6-3; DNA: TGTGCCAGCAGTCCCCCCAGACAGGGCATTATCCCAGATACGCAGTATTTT; CDR3: CASSPPRQGIIPDTQYF
size: NA; J: TRBJ1-4; D: TRBD1; V: TRBV9; DNA: TGTGCCAGCAGCGTAGGGACAGGGGTTAATGAAAAACTGTTTTTT; CDR3: CASSVGTGVNEKLFF
size: NA; J: TRBJ1-1; D: NA; V: TRBV30; DNA: TGTGCCTGGAGGAACGGTCTGAACACTGAAGCTTTCTTT; CDR3: CAWRNGLNTEAFF
size: medium-sized; J: TRBJ1-1; D: TRBD1; V: TRBV6-5; DNA: TGTGCCACCAAGGGGGCATTTAGTACTGAAGCTTTCTTT; CDR3: CATKGAFSTEAFF
size: NA; J: TRBJ1-4; D: NA; V: TRBV7-2; DNA: TGTGCCAGCAGCTACAGGGCAGATGGTGAAAAACTGTTTTTT; CDR3: CASSYRADGEKLFF
size: NA; J: TRBJ1-6; D: TRBD1; V: TRBV2; DNA: TGTGCCAGCGGACAGGGTAGAAGTTCACCCCTCCACTTT; CDR3: CASGQGRSSPLHF
size: NA; J: TRBJ1-2; D: TRBD1; V: TRBV7-9; DNA: TGTGCCAGCAGCCGACAGGGACATAGCTATGGCTACACCTTC; CDR3: CASSRQGHSYGYTF
size: NA; J: TRBJ1-3; D: NA; V: TRBV5-1; DNA: TGCGCCAGCAGCTTGGAAGGGAGCTTATCTGGAAACACCATATATTTT; CDR3: CASSLEGSLSGNTIYF
size: few; J: TRBJ1-1; D: TRBD1; V: TRBV10-1; DNA: TGCGCCAGCAGTTTCGACAGGGGAACTGAAGCTTTCTTT; CDR3: CASSFDRGTEAFF
size: NA; J: TRBJ2-7; D: TRBD1; V: TRBV14; DNA: TGTGCCAGCAGCCAAGATCCCACTCGTGAGACAGGGATCTTTTGGGAGCAGTACTTC; CDR3: CASSQDPTRETGIFWEQYF
size: NA; J: TRBJ2-2; D: NA; V: TRBV7-6; DNA: TGTGCCAGCAGCTCACAGCCAGGGGTCAACACCGGGGAGCTGTTTTTT; CDR3: CASSSQPGVNTGELFF
size: many; J: TRBJ1-6; D: NA; V: TRBV6-1; DNA: TGTGCCAGCAGTGAATTTCACGACAGGTTTAATTCACCCCTCCACTTT; CDR3: CASSEFHDRFNSPLHF